Listed here are 15 T cell receptor beta chains from one sample, sequenced in a study of T cell repertoires in cytomegalovirus infection. TCRdb fed the reads into MiXCR, producing one record per CDR3 protein. This sample has about 530,000 distinct CDR3 sequences; 26% occur once, and the top ten carry 13%. The sequencing sample was made of PBMCs. The receptors derive from a human donor in good health (CMV status not recorded). Some clones in this sample may be carry-over from other donors' samples.

On this clonotype: A read error likely explains this, since a far larger clone differs by one base. The chain joins TRBV7-2 to TRBJ2-1; 7 nucleotides line up with TRBD2. This CDR3 region has 11 residues. Germline loops: CDR1 SGHTA, CDR2 FQGNSA. The CDR3 region is CVSSLGREQFF. The CDR3 nucleotides are TGTGTCAGCAGCCTCGGGAGGGAGCAGTTCTTC. Complete variable domain (other parts from reference TRBV7-2 and TRBJ2-1): GAGVSQSPSNKVTEKGKDVELRCDPISGHTALYWYRQSLGQGLEFLIYFQGNSAPDKSGLPSDRFSAERTGGSVSTLTIQRTQQEDSAVYLCVSSLGREQFFGPGTRLTVL.

V and J are TRBV23-1 and TRBJ1-1; 8 bases fit TRBD1. TRBV23-1 is classed as an ORF, of uncertain function. Trimming removed 0 bases from V and 6 bases from J; junction bases left unmatched: 6. The CDR3 spans 15 residues. The CDR3 nucleotides are TGCGCCAGCAGTCAATCCAGGGGGCGAAACGCTGAAGCTTTCTTT. It is translated as CASSQSRGRNAEAFF.

This chain uses TRBV20-1 with TRBJ2-1; the D gene is possibly TRBD1 (6 bases). V was shortened by 7 bases and J by 8 bases, with 18 bases between the two germline ends. The CDR3 totals 13 residues. CDR1 and CDR2 (germline): DFQATT, SNEGSKA (reference sequence). This CDR3 reads CSVRGTGTDEQFF. The CDR3, as DNA: TGCAGTGTGAGGGGGACCGGGACCGATGAGCAGTTCTTC.

This clonotype was seen at least ten times. This chain uses TRBV7-8 with TRBJ1-5, with unresolved D. Germline V gene sequence: CDR1 SGHVS, CDR2 FQNEAQ. The CDR3 spans 15 residues. Between the trimmed V and J ends, which lost 5 bases and 4 bases, there was a span of 15 bases. The CDR3 region has the DNA TGTGCCAGCAGCGGGCTCGGAGGGATGAATCAGCCCCAGCATTTT. This codes for CASSGLGGMNQPQHF.

The chain links TRBV20-1 to TRBJ1-5; possibly TRBD1 for D (5 bases). The germline V and J ends were trimmed by 3 bases and 5 bases, with 11 bases remaining between them. The CDR3 is 13 residues long. The germline gives CDR1 DFQATT, CDR2 SNEGSKA (reference sequence). Here the CDR3 reads CSASDQGDQPQHF. The CDR3 bases are TGCAGTGCTAGCGACCAGGGTGATCAGCCCCAGCATTTT.

V usage is TRBV9 and J usage is TRBJ2-7; 8 nucleotides agree with TRBD1. The J segment lost 0 bases and the V segment lost 0 bases, leaving 2 bases of the junction unmatched. CDR3 length: 15 amino acids. CDR1 and CDR2 from the germline V gene are SGDLS and YYNGEE. The DNA of the CDR3 is TGTGCCAGCAGCGTAGGACAGGGGCTCTCCTACGAGCAGTACTTC. Protein sequence: CASSVGQGLSYEQYF.

The count of this clonotype is one. The rearrangement links TRBV12-3 or TRBV12-4 to TRBJ2-1; 7 bases line up with TRBD2. The CDR3 is 15 residues long. V lost 5 bases and J lost 6; bases outside the gene matches: 10. The CDR3, as DNA: TGTGCCAGCAGTCCGGGCCACCCGGGGGGCAATGAGCAGTTCTTC. Residues: CASSPGHPGGNEQFF.

This clonotype was recorded many times. The V gene is TRBV7-3, the J gene TRBJ2-1; no definite D call. The germline gives CDR1 SGHTA, CDR2 FQGTGA. V was clipped by 3 bases and J by 7 bases, with 16 bases between them. The CDR3 is made up of 15 amino acids. This chain's CDR3 is CASSFTKSRRNEQFF. CDR3 DNA sequence: TGTGCCAGCAGCTTCACTAAGTCCCGGCGGAATGAGCAGTTCTTC.

The chain joins TRBV6-5 to TRBJ2-2; D is unclear. The CDR3 totals 16 residues. With 0 bases removed from V and 2 bases from J, the gap between germline ends came to 10 bases. CDR1 is MNHEY and CDR2 is SVGAGI in the germline V gene. In DNA, the CDR3 is TGTGCCAGCAGTTACTCGAAGGGTTTAAACACCGGGGAGCTGTTTTTT. Translated, it gives CASSYSKGLNTGELFF.

The chain recombines TRBV7-9 with TRBJ2-1; 8 positions agree with TRBD2. Per germline, CDR1 SEHNR and CDR2 FQNEAQ (reference sequence). The CDR3 covers 16 residues. J lost 1 base, V lost 5 bases, and 7 bases had no gene match. The DNA of the CDR3 is TGTGCCAGCAGCCCCCCAGGGACTAGTTCCTACAATGAGCAGTTCTTC. It translates to CASSPPGTSSYNEQFF.

This clonotype was counted only a few times. This chain uses TRBV7-8 with TRBJ2-3; TRBD1 matches 9 bases. Trimming at V came to 3 bases and at J to 4 bases, leaving 5 bases not matched to a gene. Germline V gene lookup returns CDR1 SGHVS and CDR2 FQNEAQ. CDR3 size: 15 residues. CDR3 amino acids: CASSFGQGIADTQYF. Written as DNA, the CDR3 is TGTGCCAGCAGCTTTGGACAGGGGATCGCAGATACGCAGTATTTT.

To note about this clonotype: At one of its ends the junction is not consistent with the germline gene, which may arise from a read error. DNA for the CDR3: TGTGCCAGCAGTCCCCCCGGGACTAGCTTC. Translating it yields CASSPPGTSF. The V call is TRBV2, the J call TRBJ2-7; 8 positions match TRBD2. Germline CDR1 and CDR2: SNHLY and FYNNEI. There are 10 residues in the CDR3.

This clonotype was recorded only once. This chain connects TRBV30 to TRBJ2-1; 7 positions match TRBD1. The V segment lost 0 bases and the J segment 7 bases; nucleotides outside the gene matches: 3. Per the germline V gene, CDR1 is GTSNPN and CDR2 is SVGIG (reference sequence). This CDR3 is 13 amino acids long. The CDR3 loop is CAWSVSTGNEQFF. The CDR3 DNA sequence: TGTGCCTGGAGTGTTTCGACAGGGAATGAGCAGTTCTTC.

The gene calls are TRBV11-3 and TRBJ2-3; 8 bases are shared with TRBD1. CDR3 size: 12 residues. Per the germline V gene, CDR1 is SGHNT and CDR2 is YENEEA. J gave up 12 bases and V 5 bases, and 7 bases lay outside the gene matches. This CDR3 reads CASSPDRGPQYF. The CDR3 nucleotides read TGTGCCAGCAGCCCTGACAGGGGCCCCCAGTATTTT.

The chain carries TRBV25-1 and TRBJ2-1, with 14 nucleotides matching TRBD2. This CDR3 contains 16 residues. CDR1 and CDR2 (germline): MGHDK, SYGVNS. The ends lost 2 bases at V and 8 bases at J; junction bases unmatched: 5. Here the CDR3 DNA reads TGTGCCAGCAGTGAAGATGGGACTAGCGGGAGAGATGAGCAGTTCTTC. Protein sequence: CASSEDGTSGRDEQFF.